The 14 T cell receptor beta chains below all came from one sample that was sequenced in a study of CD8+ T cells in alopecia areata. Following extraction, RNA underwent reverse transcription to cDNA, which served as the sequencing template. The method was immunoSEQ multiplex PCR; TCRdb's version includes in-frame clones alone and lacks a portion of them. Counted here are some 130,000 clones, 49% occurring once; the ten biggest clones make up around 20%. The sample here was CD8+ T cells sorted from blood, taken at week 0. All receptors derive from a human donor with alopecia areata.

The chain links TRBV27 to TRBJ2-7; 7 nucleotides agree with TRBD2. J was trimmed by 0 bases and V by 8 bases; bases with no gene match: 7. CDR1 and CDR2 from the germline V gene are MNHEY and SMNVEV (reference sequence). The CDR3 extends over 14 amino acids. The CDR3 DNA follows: TGTGCCAGCTCCTTCGGGGGGTTCTCCTACGAGCAGTACTTC. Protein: CASSFGGFSYEQYF.

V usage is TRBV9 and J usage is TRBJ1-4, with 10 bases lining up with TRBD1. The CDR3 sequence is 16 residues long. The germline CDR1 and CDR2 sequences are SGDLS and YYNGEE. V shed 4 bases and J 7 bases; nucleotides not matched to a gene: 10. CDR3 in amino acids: CASSSLARTGGEKLFF. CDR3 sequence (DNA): TGTGCCAGCAGCTCATTGGCGCGGACAGGGGGTGAAAAACTGTTTTTT. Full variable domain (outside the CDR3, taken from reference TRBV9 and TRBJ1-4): DSGVTQTPKHLITATGQRVTLRCSPRSGDLSVYWYQQSLDQGLQFLIQYYNGEERAKGNILERFSAQQFPDLHSELNLSSLELGDSALYFCASSSLARTGGEKLFFGSGTQLSVL.

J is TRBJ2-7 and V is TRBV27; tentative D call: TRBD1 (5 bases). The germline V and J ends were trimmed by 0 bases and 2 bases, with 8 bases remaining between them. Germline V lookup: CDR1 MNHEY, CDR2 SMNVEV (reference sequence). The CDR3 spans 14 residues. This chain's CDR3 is CASSLSARAYEQYF. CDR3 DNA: TGTGCCAGCAGTTTATCGGCCAGGGCCTACGAGCAGTACTTC.

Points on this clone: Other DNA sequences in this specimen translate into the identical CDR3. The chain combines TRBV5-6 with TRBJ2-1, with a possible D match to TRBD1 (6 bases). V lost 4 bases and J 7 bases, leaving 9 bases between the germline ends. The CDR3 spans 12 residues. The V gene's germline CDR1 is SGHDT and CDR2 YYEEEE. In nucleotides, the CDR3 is TGTGCCAGCAGCCCAGGGGATAATGAGCAGTTCTTC. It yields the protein CASSPGDNEQFF.

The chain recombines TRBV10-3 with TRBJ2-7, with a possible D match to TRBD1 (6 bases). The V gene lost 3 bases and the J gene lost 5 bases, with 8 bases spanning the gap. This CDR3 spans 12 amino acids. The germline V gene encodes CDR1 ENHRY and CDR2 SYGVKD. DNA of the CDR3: TGTGCCATCAGTGATGGGGGCCACGAGCAGTACTTC. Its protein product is CAISDGGHEQYF.

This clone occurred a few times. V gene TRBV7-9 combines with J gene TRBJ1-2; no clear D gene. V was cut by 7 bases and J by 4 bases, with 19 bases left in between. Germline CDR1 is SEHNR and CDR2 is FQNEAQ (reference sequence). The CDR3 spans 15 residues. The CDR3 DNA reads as TGTGCCAGCAATCGGGCAGAACAAGACCTCTATGGCTACACCTTC. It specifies CASNRAEQDLYGYTF.

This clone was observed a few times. CDR3 DNA sequence: TGTGCCAGCAGCTTGGACGACTCCTACGAGCAGTACTTC. Translating gives CASSLDDSYEQYF. The chain couples TRBV5-5 to TRBJ2-7; D is unresolved. Between the trimmed V and J ends, which lost 0 bases and 0 bases, there was a span of 4 bases. Germline-derived CDR1 and CDR2 are SGHKS and YYEKEE (reference sequence). The CDR3 covers 13 residues.

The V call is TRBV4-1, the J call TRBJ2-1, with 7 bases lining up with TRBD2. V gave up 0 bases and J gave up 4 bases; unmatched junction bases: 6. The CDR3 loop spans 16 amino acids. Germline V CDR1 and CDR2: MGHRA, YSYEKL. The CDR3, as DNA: TGCGCCAGCAGCCAAGAGGGAGGGCGGGGGTACAATGAGCAGTTCTTC. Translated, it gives CASSQEGGRGYNEQFF.

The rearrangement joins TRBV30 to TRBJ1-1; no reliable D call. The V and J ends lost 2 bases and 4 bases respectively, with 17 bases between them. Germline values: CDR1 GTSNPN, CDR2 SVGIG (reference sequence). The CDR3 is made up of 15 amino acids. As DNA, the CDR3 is TGTGCCTGGAGTTCTGGTCGGGATCGTGCCACTGAAGCTTTCTTT. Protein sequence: CAWSSGRDRATEAFF.

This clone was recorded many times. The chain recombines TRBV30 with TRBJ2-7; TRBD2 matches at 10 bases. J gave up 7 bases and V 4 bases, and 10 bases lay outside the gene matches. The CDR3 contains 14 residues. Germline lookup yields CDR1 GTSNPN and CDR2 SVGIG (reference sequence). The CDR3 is CAWTQLAGRFEQYF. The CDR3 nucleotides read TGTGCCTGGACACAACTAGCGGGGAGGTTTGAGCAGTACTTC. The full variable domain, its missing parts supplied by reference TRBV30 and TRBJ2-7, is SQTIHQWPATLVQPVGSPLSLECTVEGTSNPNLYWYRQAAGRGLQLLFYSVGIGQISSEVPQNLSASRPQDRQFILSSKKLLLSDSGFYLCAWTQLAGRFEQYFGPGTRLTVT.

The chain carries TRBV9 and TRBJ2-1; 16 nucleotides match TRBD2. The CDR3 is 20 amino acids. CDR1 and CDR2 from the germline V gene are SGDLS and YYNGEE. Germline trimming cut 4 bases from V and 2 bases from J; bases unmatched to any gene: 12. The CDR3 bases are TGTGCCAGCAGCCACCCGGGACTAGCGGGGGGGCAGGAGACCTACAATGAGCAGTTCTTC. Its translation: CASSHPGLAGGQETYNEQFF.

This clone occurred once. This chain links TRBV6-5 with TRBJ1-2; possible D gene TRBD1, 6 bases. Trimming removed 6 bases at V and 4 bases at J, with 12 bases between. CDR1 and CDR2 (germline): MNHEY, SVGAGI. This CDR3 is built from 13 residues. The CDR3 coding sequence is TGTGCCAGCAGCAACACAGGGAGCTATGGCTACACCTTC. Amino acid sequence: CASSNTGSYGYTF.

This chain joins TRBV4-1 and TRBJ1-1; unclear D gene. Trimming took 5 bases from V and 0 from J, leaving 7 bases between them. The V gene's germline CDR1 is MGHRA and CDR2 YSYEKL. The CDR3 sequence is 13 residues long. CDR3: CASSYALNTEAFF. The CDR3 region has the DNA TGCGCCAGCAGCTACGCCTTGAACACTGAAGCTTTCTTT.

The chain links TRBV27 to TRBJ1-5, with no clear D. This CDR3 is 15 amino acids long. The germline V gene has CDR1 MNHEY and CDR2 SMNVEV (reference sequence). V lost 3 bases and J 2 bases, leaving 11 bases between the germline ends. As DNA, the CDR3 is TGTGCCAGCAGTTTGGGAACAAGGGGCAATCAGCCCCAGCATTTT. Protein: CASSLGTRGNQPQHF.